The 8 T cell receptor beta chains presented below share a single source sample, sequenced in a study of blood T cell repertoires in COVID-19 (dated by TCRdb to the early 2020s). Libraries were prepared through the immunoSEQ multiplex PCR assay. TCRdb retrieved this table from immuneACCESS and kept in-frame rearrangements only. Not all clones are present; in checked studies, unresolved V genes account for under half, and no reason is known for the remainder. The sample profile shows roughly 150,000 clones; about four fifths of them were found once. Roughly 1.9% of the sample lies in the top ten. Sequencing used peripheral blood. The receptors come from a woman aged 80 or over with acute or convalescent COVID-19.

This clone was seen only once. This rearrangement joins TRBV11-2 to TRBJ2-1, with a possible D match to TRBD1 (5 bases). The length of the CDR3 is 14 residues. The V end was cut by 3 bases, the J end by 8 bases, with 14 bases between. Germline V gives CDR1 SGHAT, CDR2 FQNNGV. CDR3 loop: CASSFRALGDEQFF. DNA for the CDR3: TGTGCCAGCAGCTTTAGGGCCTTAGGGGATGAGCAGTTCTTC. The complete variable domain, with remaining parts taken from reference TRBV11-2 and TRBJ2-1, reads EAGVAQSPRYKIIEKRQSVAFWCNPISGHATLYWYQQILGQGPKLLIQFQNNGVVDDSQLPKDRFSAERLKGVDSTLKIQPAKLEDSAVYLCASSFRALGDEQFFGPGTRLTVL.

The chain carries TRBV6-4 and TRBJ2-1; D perhaps matches TRBD2 (6 bases). Germline V gene lookup returns CDR1 MRHNA and CDR2 SNTAGT. Trimming removed 0 bases at V and 15 bases at J, with 18 bases between. The CDR3 contains 14 residues. The CDR3 is CASSDSLAATRMFF. The CDR3 nucleotides read TGTGCCAGCAGTGACTCGTTAGCGGCCACCCGAATGTTCTTC.

This clone was seen only a few times. The chain recombines TRBV10-2 with TRBJ1-5; D may be TRBD1 (6 bases). V was clipped by 7 bases and J by 4 bases, with 11 bases between them. The CDR3 is made up of 13 amino acids. Per the germline V gene, CDR1 is WSHSY and CDR2 is SAAADI. This CDR3 is CASNPQGNQPQHF. The DNA for the CDR3 is TGCGCCAGCAACCCACAGGGTAATCAGCCCCAGCATTTT.

This chain uses TRBV7-9 with TRBJ2-3, with 8 bases fitting TRBD1. This CDR3 is built from 17 residues. The trim removed 5 bases at V and 2 bases at J, leaving 12 bases unmatched. Germline CDR1 SEHNR, CDR2 FQNEAQ (reference sequence). CDR3 nucleotide sequence: TGTGCCAGCAGCACACGGCTGGGACAGGACATCACAGATACGCAGTATTTT. Protein: CASSTRLGQDITDTQYF. Full variable domain (remainder filled in from reference TRBV7-9 and TRBJ2-3): DTGVSQNPRHKITKRGQNVTFRCDPISEHNRLYWYRQTLGQGPEFLTYFQNEAQLEKSRLLSDRFSAERPKGSFSTLEIQRTEQGDSAMYLCASSTRLGQDITDTQYFGPGTRLTVL.

This chain uses TRBV3-1 (or the pseudogene TRBV3-2) with TRBJ2-7, with D possibly TRBD1 on 5 matching bases. Germline V lookup: CDR1 LGHDT, CDR2 YNNKEL (reference sequence). This CDR3 comprises 19 residues. The ends were cut back, 2 bases at V and 2 bases at J, with 25 bases in the middle. The CDR3 DNA reads TGTGCCAGCAGCCAACGAAAGATAGGGCGGTTGGGGCCTCCCTACGAGCAGTACTTC. This sequence encodes CASSQRKIGRLGPPYEQYF.

The chain joins TRBV19 to TRBJ2-7; a weak D match, TRBD1 (6 bases). V was cut by 8 bases and J by 0 bases, with 11 bases left in between. Germline V gene data show CDR1 as LNHDA and CDR2 as SQIVND (reference sequence). This CDR3 region has 13 residues. The CDR3 region is CASSGTLSYEQYF. The CDR3 DNA reads as TGTGCCAGTTCCGGGACACTCTCCTACGAGCAGTACTTC.

The chain joins TRBV5-5 to TRBJ2-5, with 8 bases identical to TRBD1. The germline CDR1 and CDR2 sequences are SGHKS and YYEKEE (reference sequence). The CDR3 runs 15 residues. The V segment lost 9 bases and the J segment 2 bases; nucleotides outside the gene matches: 12. The CDR3: CATGKTGVLQETQYF. CDR3 coding DNA: TGTGCCACCGGGAAGACAGGGGTTCTTCAAGAGACCCAGTACTTC.

The chain uses TRBV7-3 and TRBJ2-5, with D perhaps matching TRBD2 (5 bases). The germline gives CDR1 SGHTA, CDR2 FQGTGA. CDR3 length: 13 residues. The ends were cut back, 5 bases at V and 5 bases at J, with 12 bases in the middle. In DNA form, the CDR3 reads TGTGCCAGCAGCCGCGGACTTTTGGAGACCCAGTACTTC. Protein: CASSRGLLETQYF.